The sequence of this T cell receptor (beta chain) was determined in a study of identical twins. TCRdb processed the 5' RACE reads anew with MiXCR; each CDR3 protein has one entry. This sample carries some 1,600,000 distinct CDR3 sequences, less than 40% of them seen once, and the ten largest clones take over 0.25%. General study points: Insertions were reduced in abundant cord blood beta clonotypes but not in memory repertoires.

Per the germline V gene, CDR1 is MRHNA and CDR2 is SNTAGT. CDR3 length: 15 amino acids. Trimming removed 1 base from V and 6 bases from J, with 16 bases in between. The sample holds a few counts of this clonotype. Its antigen is as yet unknown. The clonotype was recovered from a newborn girl in good health. Input material: cord blood. The chain employs TRBV6-4 and TRBJ2-7, with D possibly TRBD2 on 5 matching bases. This CDR3 is CASSDLPSIRREQYF. The CDR3 DNA is TGTGCCAGCAGTGACTTGCCTAGCATTCGTCGCGAGCAGTACTTC.